Listed below are T cell receptor beta chains from one sample, sequenced in a study of blood T cell repertoires in COVID-19. Measured with immunoSEQ multiplex PCR; TCRdb has only the in-frame clones, and not every one. The table includes tens of thousands of clones, more than 75% detected once. The source material was peripheral blood. Receptors were obtained from a man in his fifties or sixties with acute or convalescent COVID-19. Both conserved end residues are trimmed from each CDR3.

J gene,V gene,CDR3 length,CDR3 protein
TRBJ2-5,TRBV6-5,12,ASRPQGAGKTQY
TRBJ1-5,TRBV18,13,ASSPGGGMDQPQH
TRBJ2-3,TRBV3-1/TRBV3-2,12,ASSQDPNTDTQY
TRBJ1-5,TRBV3-1/TRBV3-2,15,ASSQGFRTALNQPQH
TRBJ2-3,TRBV4-2,19,ASSQDASRGRGAGGTDTQY
TRBJ1-1,TRBV25-1,11,ASTPGGTTEAF
TRBJ2-2,TRBV24-1,17,ATSDPRGTSGSGTGELF
TRBJ1-4,TRBV11-2,13,ASSQSTGTNEKLF
TRBJ2-1,TRBV5-1,13,ASSQTGEAYNEQF
TRBJ2-7,TRBV3-1/TRBV3-2,16,ASSKFWRGSAGFYEQY
TRBJ2-7,TRBV27,11,ASRRAGKYEQY
TRBJ2-4,TRBV28,13,ASSVQGSAKNIQY
TRBJ2-7,TRBV7-8,12,ASSLSGRAYEQY
TRBJ2-7,TRBV28,11,ASRRGRAYEQY
TRBJ2-7,TRBV27,11,ASSVSRSYEQY
TRBJ2-7,TRBV20-1,9,SARDRLGQY